The clone carrying this TCR beta chain was detected a few times. Its antigen remains unknown. These data belong to a study of beta chain features in type 1 diabetes. Study-wide results and caveats: In every one of the four CD4+ subsets, TCRB CDR3s were moderately but significantly shorter in Type 1 diabetes patients.

The study reverse transcribed the entire isolated RNA, so it sequenced expressed TCRB transcripts. About 3.57 million reads were obtained on average from naive, central memory and regulatory T cell samples. Using immunoSEQ multiplex PCR, the repertoire was profiled, and TCRdb retains in-frame clones only, with some absent. The table shows fewer than 650,000 clones, with around 15% occurring only once. V gave up 5 bases and J gave up 12 bases; unmatched junction bases: 13. Germline loops: CDR1 MDHEN, CDR2 SYDVKM. The CDR3 totals 13 residues. Every donor provided one heparinised blood draw, which averaged approximately 100 mL.

The sequenced material came from naive CD4+ T cells from blood. The chain joins TRBV28 to TRBJ2-7, with TRBD1 identical over 7 bases. The sequence was collected from a man between 18 and 29 years old in good health. The CDR3 loop reads CASSLRDSSGLYF. CDR3 bases: TGTGCCAGCAGTCTCCGGGACAGTTCTGGTTTGTACTTC.